This entry concerns a single TCR beta chain. Other DNA sequences in this specimen translate into the identical CDR3. Investigators merged groups given second doses at roughly 4 or roughly 12 weeks. Measured with immunoSEQ multiplex PCR; TCRdb has only the in-frame clones, and not every one. Found here are 58,000 or so clones, 75% to 90% of them singletons; the top ten hold 6.9%. This CDR3 region has 15 residues. Germline loops: CDR1 SGDLS, CDR2 YYNGEE. J gave up 2 bases and V 4 bases, and 2 bases lay outside the gene matches. The record originates from a study of T cell responses to AZD1222 COVID-19 vaccine.

Here the sequenced sample was peripheral blood, taken 28 days after the second AZD1222 dose. The rearrangement links TRBV9 to TRBJ2-7; TRBD2 matches 14 bases. The receptor was isolated from an adult who received the AZD1222 COVID-19 vaccine. The DNA for the CDR3 is TGTGCCAGCAGCCCGGGACTAGCGGGGGCCTACGAGCAGTACTTC. Its protein is CASSPGLAGAYEQYF.